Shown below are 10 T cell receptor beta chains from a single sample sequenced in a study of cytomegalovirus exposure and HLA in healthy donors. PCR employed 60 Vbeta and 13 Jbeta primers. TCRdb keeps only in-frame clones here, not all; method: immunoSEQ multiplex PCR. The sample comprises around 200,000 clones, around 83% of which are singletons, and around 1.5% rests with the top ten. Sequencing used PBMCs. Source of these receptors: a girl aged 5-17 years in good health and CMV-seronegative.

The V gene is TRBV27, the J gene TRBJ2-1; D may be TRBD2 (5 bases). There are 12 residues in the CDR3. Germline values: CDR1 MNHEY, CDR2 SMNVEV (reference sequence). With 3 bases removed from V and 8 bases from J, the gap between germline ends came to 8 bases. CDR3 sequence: CASSFAGYEQFF. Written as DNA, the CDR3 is TGTGCCAGCAGTTTTGCGGGCTATGAGCAGTTCTTC.

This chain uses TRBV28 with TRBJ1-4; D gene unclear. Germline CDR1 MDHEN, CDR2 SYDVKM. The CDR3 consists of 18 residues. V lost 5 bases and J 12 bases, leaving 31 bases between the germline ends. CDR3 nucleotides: TGTGCCAGCAGTACTATACCCGCGGCGGGGTTTGCCCGAGTTGAACTGTTTTTT. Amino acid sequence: CASSTIPAAGFARVELFF.

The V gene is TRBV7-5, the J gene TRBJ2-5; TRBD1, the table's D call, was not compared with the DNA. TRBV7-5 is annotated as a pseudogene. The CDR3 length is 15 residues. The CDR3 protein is CARSFLPGERETQYF. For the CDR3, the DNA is TGTGCCAGAAGCTTCCTCCCAGGGGAGAGGGAGACCCAGTACTTC.

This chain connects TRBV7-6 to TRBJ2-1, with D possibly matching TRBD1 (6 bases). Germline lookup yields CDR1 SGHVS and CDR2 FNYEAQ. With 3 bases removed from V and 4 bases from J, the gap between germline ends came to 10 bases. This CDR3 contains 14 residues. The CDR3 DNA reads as TGTGCCAGCAGCTTCTTAGACAGGTACAATGAGCAGTTCTTC. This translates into CASSFLDRYNEQFF.

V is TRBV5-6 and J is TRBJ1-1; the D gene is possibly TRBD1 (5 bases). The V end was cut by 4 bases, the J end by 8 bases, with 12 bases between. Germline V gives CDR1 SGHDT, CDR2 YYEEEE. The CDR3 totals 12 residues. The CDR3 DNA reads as TGTGCCAGCAGCAAGACAGTATTAGAAGCTTTCTTT. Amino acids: CASSKTVLEAFF.

CDR3 sequence (DNA): TGTGCCAGCAGCTCAGTCATCCGGCGGGCTAGCGGGGGCGGCGAGCAGTACTTC. Protein: CASSSVIRRASGGGEQYF. The rearrangement links TRBV11-2 to TRBJ2-7, with TRBD2 identical over 10 bases. CDR3 length: 18 amino acids. Germline V gene sequence: CDR1 SGHAT, CDR2 FQNNGV. Trimming took 4 bases from V and 6 from J; bases not matched to a gene: 18.

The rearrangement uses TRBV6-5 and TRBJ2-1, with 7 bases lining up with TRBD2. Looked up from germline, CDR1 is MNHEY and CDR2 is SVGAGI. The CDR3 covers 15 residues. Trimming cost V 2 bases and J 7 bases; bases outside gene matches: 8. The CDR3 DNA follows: TGTGCCAGCAGTTACCGGGGGGAGAGAATTAATGAGCAGTTCTTC. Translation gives CASSYRGERINEQFF.

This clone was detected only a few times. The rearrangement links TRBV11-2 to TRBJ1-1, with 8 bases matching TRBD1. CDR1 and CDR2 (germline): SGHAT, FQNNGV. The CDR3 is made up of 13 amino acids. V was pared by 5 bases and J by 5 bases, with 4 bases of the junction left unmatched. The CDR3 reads CASSRDRRTEAFF. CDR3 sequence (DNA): TGTGCCAGCAGCCGGGACAGGAGGACTGAAGCTTTCTTT.

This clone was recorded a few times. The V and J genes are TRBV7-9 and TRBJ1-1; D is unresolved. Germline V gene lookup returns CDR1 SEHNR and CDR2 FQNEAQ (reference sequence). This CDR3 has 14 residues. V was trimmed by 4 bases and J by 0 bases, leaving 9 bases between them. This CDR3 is CASSSQRMNTEAFF. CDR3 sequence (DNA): TGTGCCAGCAGCTCCCAGCGGATGAACACTGAAGCTTTCTTT. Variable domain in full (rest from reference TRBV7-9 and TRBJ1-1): DTGVSQNPRHKITKRGQNVTFRCDPISEHNRLYWYRQTLGQGPEFLTYFQNEAQLEKSRLLSDRFSAERPKGSFSTLEIQRTEQGDSAMYLCASSSQRMNTEAFFGQGTRLTVV.

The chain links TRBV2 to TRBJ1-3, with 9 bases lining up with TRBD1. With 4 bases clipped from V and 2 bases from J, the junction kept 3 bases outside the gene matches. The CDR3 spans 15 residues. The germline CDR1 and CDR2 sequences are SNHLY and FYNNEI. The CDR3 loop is CASSAGQGAGNTIYF. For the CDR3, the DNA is TGTGCCAGCAGTGCGGGACAGGGCGCTGGAAACACCATATATTTT.